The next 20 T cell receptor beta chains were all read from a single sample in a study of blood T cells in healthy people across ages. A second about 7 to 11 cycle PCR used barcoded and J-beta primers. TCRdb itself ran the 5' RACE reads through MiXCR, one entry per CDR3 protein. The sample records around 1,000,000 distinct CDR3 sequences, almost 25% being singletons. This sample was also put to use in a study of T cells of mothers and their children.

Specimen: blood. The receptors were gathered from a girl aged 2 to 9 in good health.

The CDR3 protein is CSATGQGTYF. DNA for the CDR3: TGCAGTGCTACAGGACAGGGCACGTACTTC. This chain connects TRBV20-1 to TRBJ2-7; 8 bases match TRBD1. The V segment lost 4 bases and the J segment 12 bases; nucleotides outside the gene matches: 5. Germline CDR1 and CDR2: DFQATT and SNEGSKA (reference sequence). The CDR3 has 10 residues.

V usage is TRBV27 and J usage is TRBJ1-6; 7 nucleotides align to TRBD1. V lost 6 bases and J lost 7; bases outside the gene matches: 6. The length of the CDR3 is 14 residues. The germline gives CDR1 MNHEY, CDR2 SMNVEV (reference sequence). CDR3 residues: CASSFGTDNSPLHF. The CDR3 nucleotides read TGTGCCAGCAGCTTTGGGACAGACAATTCACCCCTCCACTTT.

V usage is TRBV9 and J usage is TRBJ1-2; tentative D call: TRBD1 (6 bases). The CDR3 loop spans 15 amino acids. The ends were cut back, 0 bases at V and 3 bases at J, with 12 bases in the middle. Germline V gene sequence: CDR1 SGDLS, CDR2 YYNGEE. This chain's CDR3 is CASSVAGGSDYGYTF. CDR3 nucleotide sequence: TGTGCCAGCAGCGTAGCTGGGGGCTCTGACTATGGCTACACCTTC.

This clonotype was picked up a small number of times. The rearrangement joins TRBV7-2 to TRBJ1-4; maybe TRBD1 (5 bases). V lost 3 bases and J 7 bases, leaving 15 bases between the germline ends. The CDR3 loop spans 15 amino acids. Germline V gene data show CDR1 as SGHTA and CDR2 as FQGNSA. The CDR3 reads CASSLSGRAGEKLFF. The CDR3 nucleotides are TGTGCCAGCAGCTTGTCGGGCAGGGCGGGTGAAAAACTGTTTTTT.

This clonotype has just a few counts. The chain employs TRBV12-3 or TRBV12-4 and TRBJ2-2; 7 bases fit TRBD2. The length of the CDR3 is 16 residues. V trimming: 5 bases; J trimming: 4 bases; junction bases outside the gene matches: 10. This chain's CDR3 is CASSRPRESITGELFF. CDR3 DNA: TGTGCCAGCAGTCGACCGCGGGAGTCGATCACCGGGGAGCTGTTTTTT.

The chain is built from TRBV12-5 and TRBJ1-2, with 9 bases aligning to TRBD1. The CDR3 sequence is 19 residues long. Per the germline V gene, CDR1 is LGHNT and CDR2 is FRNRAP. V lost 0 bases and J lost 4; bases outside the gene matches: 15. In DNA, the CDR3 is TGTGCTAGTGGTTTGGTACTCGGGACAGGGTTCCCTTCTTCCTATGGCTACACCTTC. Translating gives CASGLVLGTGFPSSYGYTF.

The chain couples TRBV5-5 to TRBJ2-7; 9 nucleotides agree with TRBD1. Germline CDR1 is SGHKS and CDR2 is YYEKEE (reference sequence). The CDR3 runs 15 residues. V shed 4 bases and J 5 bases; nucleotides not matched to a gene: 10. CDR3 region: CASSDPGQGIDEQYF. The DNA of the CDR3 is TGTGCCAGCAGCGACCCGGGACAGGGTATTGACGAGCAGTACTTC.

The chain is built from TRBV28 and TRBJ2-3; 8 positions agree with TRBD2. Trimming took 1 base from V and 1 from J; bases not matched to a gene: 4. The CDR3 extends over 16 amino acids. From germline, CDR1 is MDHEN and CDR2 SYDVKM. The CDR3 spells CASSLLRAGGTDTQYF. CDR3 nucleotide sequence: TGTGCCAGCAGTTTATTACGAGCGGGGGGCACAGATACGCAGTATTTT.

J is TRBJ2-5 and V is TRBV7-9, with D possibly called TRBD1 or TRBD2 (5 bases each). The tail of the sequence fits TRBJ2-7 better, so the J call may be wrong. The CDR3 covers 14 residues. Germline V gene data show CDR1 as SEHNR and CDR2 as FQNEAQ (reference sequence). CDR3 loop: CASSLGDVYYEQYF. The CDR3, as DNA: TGTGCCAGCAGCTTAGGGGACGTCTACTACGAGCAGTACTTC.

The CDR3 DNA reads TGTGCCAGCAGTGGAGGGGCTAGCGCAGAAGAGACCCAGTACTTC. This sequence encodes CASSGGASAEETQYF. This chain links TRBV2 with TRBJ2-5; a possible D gene is TRBD2 (6 bases). The V end was cut by 4 bases, the J end by 3 bases, with 15 bases between. CDR3 length: 15 residues. Per germline, CDR1 SNHLY and CDR2 FYNNEI.

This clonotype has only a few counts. Written as DNA, the CDR3 is TGTGCCAGCAGTTTTGGCTACTACGAGCAGTACTTC. Amino acid sequence: CASSFGYYEQYF. This rearrangement joins TRBV7-9 to TRBJ2-5; D gene unclear. The better agreement between TRBJ2-7 and the DNA end casts doubt on the J call. The germline V gene encodes CDR1 SEHNR and CDR2 FQNEAQ (reference sequence). The CDR3 loop spans 12 amino acids.

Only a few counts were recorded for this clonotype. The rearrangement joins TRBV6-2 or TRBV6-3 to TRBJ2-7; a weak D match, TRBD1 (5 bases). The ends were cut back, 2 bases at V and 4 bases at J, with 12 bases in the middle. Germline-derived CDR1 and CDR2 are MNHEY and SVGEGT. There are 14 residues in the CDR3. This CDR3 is CASSYLRQNYEQYF. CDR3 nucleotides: TGTGCCAGCAGTTACCTACGACAGAATTACGAGCAGTACTTC.

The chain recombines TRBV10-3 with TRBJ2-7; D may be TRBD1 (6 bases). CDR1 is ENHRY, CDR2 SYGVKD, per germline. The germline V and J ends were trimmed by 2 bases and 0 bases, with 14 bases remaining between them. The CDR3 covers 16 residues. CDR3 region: CAISEGFGTSSYEQYF. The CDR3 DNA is TGTGCCATCAGTGAGGGGTTCGGGACAAGCTCCTACGAGCAGTACTTC.

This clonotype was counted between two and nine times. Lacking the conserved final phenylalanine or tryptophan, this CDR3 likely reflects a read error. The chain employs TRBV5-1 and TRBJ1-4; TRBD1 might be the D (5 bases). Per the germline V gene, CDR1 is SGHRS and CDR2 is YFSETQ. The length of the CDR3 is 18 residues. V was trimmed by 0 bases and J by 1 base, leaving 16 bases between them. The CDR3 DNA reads TGCGCCAGCAGCTTGGGGAAAACTAGGGACGGAACTAATGAAAAACTGTTTCTT. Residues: CASSLGKTRDGTNEKLFL.

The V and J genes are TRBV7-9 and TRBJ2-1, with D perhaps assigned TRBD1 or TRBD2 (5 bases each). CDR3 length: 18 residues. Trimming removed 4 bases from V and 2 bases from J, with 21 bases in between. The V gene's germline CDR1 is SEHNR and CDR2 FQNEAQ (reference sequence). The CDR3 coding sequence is TGTGCCAGCAGCTCCACCGACCCCGGGGCCCGACCCTACAATGAGCAGTTCTTC. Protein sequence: CASSSTDPGARPYNEQFF.

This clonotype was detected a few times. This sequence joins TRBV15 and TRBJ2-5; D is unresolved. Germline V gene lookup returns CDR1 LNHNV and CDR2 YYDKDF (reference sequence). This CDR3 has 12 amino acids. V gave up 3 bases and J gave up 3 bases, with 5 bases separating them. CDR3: CATSRREETQYF. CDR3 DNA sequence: TGTGCCACCAGCAGGCGTGAAGAGACCCAGTACTTC.

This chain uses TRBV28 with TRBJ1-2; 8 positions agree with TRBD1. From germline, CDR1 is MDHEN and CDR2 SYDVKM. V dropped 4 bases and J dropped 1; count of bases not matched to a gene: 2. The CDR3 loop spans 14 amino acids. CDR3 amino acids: CASSWTGLNYGYTF. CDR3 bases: TGTGCCAGCAGTTGGACAGGGCTTAACTATGGCTACACCTTC.

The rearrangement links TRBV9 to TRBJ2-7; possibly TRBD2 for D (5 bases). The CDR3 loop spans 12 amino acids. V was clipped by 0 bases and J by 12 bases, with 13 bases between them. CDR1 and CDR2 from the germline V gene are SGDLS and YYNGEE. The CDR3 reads CASSVGAGELYF. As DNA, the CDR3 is TGTGCCAGCAGCGTAGGGGCGGGTGAGTTGTACTTC.

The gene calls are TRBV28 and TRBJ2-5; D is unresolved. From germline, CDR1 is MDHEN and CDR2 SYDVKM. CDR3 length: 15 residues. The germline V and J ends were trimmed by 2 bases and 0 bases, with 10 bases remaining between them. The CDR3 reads CASSLQDGNQETQYF. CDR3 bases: TGTGCCAGCAGTTTACAGGATGGAAACCAAGAGACCCAGTACTTC.

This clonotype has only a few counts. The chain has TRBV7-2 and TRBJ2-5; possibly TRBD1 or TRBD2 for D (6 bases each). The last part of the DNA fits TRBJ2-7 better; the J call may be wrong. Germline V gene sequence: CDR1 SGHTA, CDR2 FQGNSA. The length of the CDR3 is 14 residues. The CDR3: CASSFPGAGYEQYF. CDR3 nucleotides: TGTGCCAGCAGCTTCCCGGGGGCGGGGTACGAGCAGTACTTC.